The 7 T cell receptor beta chains below all came from one sample that was sequenced in a study of blood T cell repertoires in COVID-19. Repertoires were generated with immunoSEQ multiplex PCR, while TCRdb's copy carries only in-frame clones and drops some. This sample has a few hundred thousand clones, with less than 90% found just once. Sequencing was performed on PBMCs or T cells enriched from blood (not recorded which). These receptor sequences come from a woman aged 40 to 50 who had recovered from COVID-19.

This rearrangement joins TRBV29-1 to TRBJ2-1, with 8 bases lining up with TRBD2. The length of the CDR3 is 13 residues. The V and J ends lost 6 bases and 1 base, in that order; junction bases with no gene match: 2. CDR1 is SQVTM, CDR2 ANQGSEA, per germline. CDR3 in DNA: TGCAGCGTGGGACTAGTGTCCTACAATGAGCAGTTCTTC. Its translation: CSVGLVSYNEQFF.

The V gene is TRBV7-2, the J gene TRBJ1-4; 7 positions match TRBD1. The CDR3 extends over 14 amino acids. J lost 5 bases, V lost 5 bases, and 5 bases had no gene match. The germline V gene encodes CDR1 SGHTA and CDR2 FQGNSA. This CDR3 reads CASSPDRVNEKLFF. The CDR3 DNA follows: TGTGCCAGCAGCCCTGACAGGGTGAATGAAAAACTGTTTTTT.

The chain has TRBV2 and TRBJ2-7, with TRBD2 matching 9 bases. CDR1 is SNHLY, CDR2 FYNNEI, per germline. The V gene end was trimmed by 8 bases and the J gene end by 2 bases; junction bases not matched to a gene: 10. The length of the CDR3 is 15 residues. Written as DNA, the CDR3 is TGTGCCAGCGGCGGGGGGGTGTTAAGGGCCTACGAGCAGTACTTC. Its translation: CASGGGVLRAYEQYF.

The rearrangement links TRBV20-1 to TRBJ1-4; unclear D gene. CDR1 is DFQATT and CDR2 is SNEGSKA in the germline V gene (reference sequence). The CDR3 is 13 residues long. V lost 3 bases and J lost 4, with 9 bases in between. CDR3 nucleotide sequence: TGCAGTGCTAGTTCCGGGTATAATGAAAAACTGTTTTTT. This encodes CSASSGYNEKLFF.

This clone was seen a few times. V and J are TRBV14 and TRBJ2-1; TRBD2 aligns across 12 bases. Per germline, CDR1 SGHDN and CDR2 FVKESK. The V segment lost 1 base and the J segment 12 bases; nucleotides outside the gene matches: 4. The CDR3 runs 14 residues. The CDR3 DNA sequence: TGTGCCAGCAGCCAAGGACTAGCGGGAGCTAGGCAGTTCTTC. Protein: CASSQGLAGARQFF.

This chain joins TRBV27 and TRBJ2-2; 7 bases match TRBD1. The CDR3 is 13 residues long. Germline-derived CDR1 and CDR2 are MNHEY and SMNVEV (reference sequence). Trimming at V came to 6 bases and at J to 4 bases, leaving 2 bases not matched to a gene. Written as DNA, the CDR3 is TGTGCCAGCAGGACAGGGCGCACCGGGGAGCTGTTTTTT. This gives the protein CASRTGRTGELFF.

The rearrangement uses TRBV5-1 and TRBJ1-2, with a weak D call TRBD1 (5 bases). Germline V gene sequence: CDR1 SGHRS, CDR2 YFSETQ. Deletions cut 2 bases from V and 8 bases from J, with 19 bases between. This CDR3 contains 15 residues. CDR3 in DNA: TGCGCCAGCAGCTTAGGGGCAGGGCGGATTAACGGCTACACCTTC. It specifies CASSLGAGRINGYTF.